A selection of T cell receptor beta chains follows, all from one sample in a study of shared clonotypes between healthy human individuals. The method was immunoSEQ multiplex PCR; TCRdb's version includes in-frame clones alone and lacks a portion of them. The sample gives about 2.3 million clones, 93% of which show up once; 0.39% is in the top ten. The specimen was naive CD4+ T cells from PBMCs. These receptors were taken from a man between 18 and 29 years old in good health. Some clones in this sample may be carry-over from other donors' samples. Each CDR3 is given with its conserved first and last residue. A D gene is named only where the DNA matches it firmly. Part of the rows lack a size; the others show once, few, many or a class for expanded clones.

NA	TRBV11-2	TRBJ2-1	NA	CASSRFSRERLQFF	TGTGCCAGCAGCAGGTTCTCCCGGGAGCGTCTGCAGTTCTTC
NA	TRBV18	TRBJ2-1	NA	CASSPPLYWQFF	TGTGCCAGCTCACCTCCTCTCTATTGGCAGTTCTTC
NA	TRBV4-3	TRBJ1-2	NA	CASSQDPRRANYGYTF	TGCGCCAGCAGCCAAGATCCCCGGAGGGCTAACTATGGCTACACCTTC
NA	TRBV5-1	TRBJ2-7	NA	CASSPGQTFYEQYF	TGCGCCAGCAGCCCAGGACAGACCTTCTACGAGCAGTACTTC
NA	TRBV7-8	TRBJ1-1	NA	CASSLVAGNTEAFF	TGTGCCAGCAGCTTAGTTGCGGGGAACACTGAAGCTTTCTTT
NA	TRBV5-6	TRBJ2-2	NA	CASSLRSNTGELFF	TGTGCCAGCAGCCTACGATCGAACACCGGGGAGCTGTTTTTT
NA	TRBV18	TRBJ1-2	NA	CASSPTGSVNYGYTF	TGTGCCAGCTCACCTACGGGGTCGGTAAACTATGGCTACACCTTC
NA	TRBV5-1	TRBJ2-7	NA	CASSLVGTYEQYF	TGCGCCAGCAGCTTGGTAGGTACCTACGAGCAGTACTTC
NA	TRBV10-3	TRBJ1-5	NA	CAIWAGGGRNSNQPQHF	TGTGCCATCTGGGCAGGTGGGGGAAGGAATAGCAATCAGCCCCAGCATTTT
TRBD1	TRBV27	TRBJ2-7	NA	CASSFAQGARYEQYF	TGTGCCAGCAGTTTCGCGCAGGGGGCTAGGTACGAGCAGTACTTC
NA	TRBV5-1	TRBJ1-4	once	CASSALPTTNEKLFF	TGCGCCAGCAGCGCCTTACCAACAACTAATGAAAAACTGTTTTTT
TRBD1	TRBV5-1	TRBJ1-2	NA	CASSLASTGNYGYTF	TGCGCCAGCAGCTTGGCCTCGACAGGGAACTATGGCTACACCTTC
NA	TRBV5-1	TRBJ2-3	NA	CASSLFEGTDTQYF	TGCGCCAGCAGCTTGTTTGAGGGCACAGATACGCAGTATTTT
NA	TRBV30	TRBJ1-2	NA	CAWSSGQYGYTF	TGTGCCTGGTCCAGTGGACAGTATGGCTACACCTTC
NA	TRBV30	TRBJ1-5	NA	CAWSVQGGNQPQHF	TGTGCCTGGAGTGTACAAGGGGGCAATCAGCCCCAGCATTTT
NA	TRBV7-9	TRBJ1-2	NA	CASSDGRANYGYTF	TGTGCCAGCAGCGACGGACGGGCCAACTATGGCTACACCTTC
NA	TRBV4-2	TRBJ1-2	NA	CASSPEGFNYGYTF	TGTGCCAGCAGCCCCGAGGGGTTTAACTATGGCTACACCTTC
TRBD1	TRBV5-1	TRBJ1-4	NA	CASSLGQGARKLFF	TGCGCCAGCAGCTTAGGACAGGGGGCGCGAAAACTGTTTTTT
NA	TRBV11-3	TRBJ2-5	NA	CASSPHHREETQYF	TGTGCCAGCAGCCCGCATCACAGGGAGGAGACCCAGTACTTC
NA	TRBV9	TRBJ2-3	NA	CASCWGADPDTQYF	TGTGCCAGCTGTTGGGGGGCGGACCCGGATACGCAGTATTTT
NA	TRBV18	TRBJ2-1	NA	CASSPQKPGYNEQFF	TGTGCCAGCTCACCACAGAAACCAGGGTACAATGAGCAGTTCTTC
NA	TRBV7-2	TRBJ1-2	NA	CASSPHSGPLYGYTF	TGTGCCAGCAGCCCCCATTCGGGACCTCTCTATGGCTACACCTTC
NA	TRBV5-4	TRBJ2-1	once	CASSPMNRESEQFF	TGTGCCAGCAGCCCTATGAACCGGGAGAGTGAGCAGTTCTTC
TRBD2	TRBV7-2	TRBJ2-7	NA	CASSYREGEQYF	TGTGCCAGCAGCTACCGGGAGGGCGAGCAGTACTTC
NA	TRBV14	TRBJ2-7	NA	CASSQDYRVYEQYF	TGTGCCAGCAGCCAAGATTATCGAGTCTACGAGCAGTACTTC
TRBD2	TRBV5-1	TRBJ2-1	NA	CASSPGLAGNEQFF	TGCGCCAGCAGCCCGGGACTAGCGGGGAATGAGCAGTTCTTC
NA	TRBV7-3	TRBJ2-1	NA	CASSLDTRSYNEQFF	TGTGCCAGCAGCTTGGACACCCGCTCCTACAATGAGCAGTTCTTC
TRBD2	TRBV2	TRBJ2-3	NA	CASSEAELAGPPQYF	TGTGCCAGCAGTGAGGCCGAACTAGCGGGCCCACCGCAGTATTTT
NA	TRBV28	TRBJ2-7	NA	CASSSPPRQESYEQYF	TGTGCCAGCAGTTCCCCTCCTCGACAGGAATCCTACGAGCAGTACTTC
NA	TRBV6-5	TRBJ2-1	NA	CASSYQYSYNEQFF	TGTGCCAGCAGTTACCAATATTCCTACAATGAGCAGTTCTTC
NA	TRBV15	TRBJ2-7	NA	CATSQDSYEQYF	TGTGCCACCAGTCAGGACTCCTACGAGCAGTACTTC
TRBD1	TRBV2	TRBJ2-7	NA	CASRYGTGVEEQYF	TGTGCCAGCAGGTACGGGACAGGGGTCGAAGAGCAGTACTTC
NA	TRBV5-6	TRBJ2-2	NA	CASSFWRPNTGELFF	TGTGCCAGCAGCTTCTGGCGCCCGAACACCGGGGAGCTGTTTTTT
TRBD1	TRBV2	TRBJ2-2	NA	CASSGLQGLGYTGELFF	TGTGCCAGCAGTGGACTACAGGGGTTGGGGTACACCGGGGAGCTGTTTTTT
NA	TRBV25-1	TRBJ2-3	NA	CASSAPGSTDTQYF	TGTGCCAGCAGTGCCCCGGGGAGCACAGATACGCAGTATTTT
NA	TRBV10-3	TRBJ2-2	NA	CAITRGTGELFF	TGTGCCATCACTCGAGGCACCGGGGAGCTGTTTTTT
NA	TRBV19	TRBJ1-2	NA	CASSKEFYGYTF	TGTGCCAGTAGTAAGGAATTCTATGGCTACACCTTC
NA	TRBV4-3	TRBJ2-1	NA	CASSQDLVALDEQFF	TGCGCCAGCAGCCAAGATTTGGTAGCGTTGGATGAGCAGTTCTTC
TRBD2	TRBV7-9	TRBJ2-1	NA	CASSLGTSGRGIEQFF	TGTGCCAGCAGCTTAGGTACTAGCGGGAGGGGTATAGAGCAGTTCTTC
NA	TRBV2	TRBJ1-2	NA	CASSFGGADGYTF	TGTGCCAGCAGTTTCGGAGGGGCGGATGGCTACACCTTC
NA	TRBV7-7	TRBJ2-1	NA	CASSPMVNNEQFF	TGTGCCAGCAGCCCTATGGTTAACAATGAGCAGTTCTTC
TRBD1	TRBV15	TRBJ1-1	NA	CATSTGGPWDTEAFF	TGTGCCACCTCGACAGGGGGGCCCTGGGACACTGAAGCTTTCTTT
TRBD2	TRBV19	TRBJ2-5	NA	CASRRSSGSLRETQYF	TGTGCCAGTAGAAGGTCTAGCGGGAGCCTCCGGGAGACCCAGTACTTC
NA	TRBV18	TRBJ2-4	NA	CASSAGTSAKNIQYF	TGTGCCAGCTCTGCCGGGACATCGGCCAAAAACATTCAGTACTTC
TRBD2	TRBV27	TRBJ2-3	NA	CASSGLEGRVDTQYF	TGTGCCAGCAGCGGACTAGAGGGGAGAGTAGATACGCAGTATTTT
NA	TRBV5-5	TRBJ1-2	NA	CASSLQGENLYTF	TGTGCCAGCAGCTTGCAAGGCGAAAACCTCTACACCTTC
NA	TRBV9	TRBJ2-1	NA	CASSAQPGLRSYNEQFF	TGTGCCAGCAGCGCCCAACCCGGGCTCAGGTCCTACAATGAGCAGTTCTTC
TRBD1	TRBV5-1	TRBJ1-4	NA	CASSLSSGGPNEKLFF	TGCGCCAGCAGCTTGAGCTCAGGGGGCCCTAATGAAAAACTGTTTTTT